A selection of T cell receptor beta chains follows, all from one sample in a study of a mutant IDH1 vaccine in newly diagnosed glioma. For these receptors, no antigen is known. Clones were sequenced by immunoSEQ multiplex PCR, and TCRdb holds only the in-frame ones, with some missing. The sample has fewer than 35,000 clones, around 82% seen once. The material was PBMCs, obtained from a glioma patient whose treatment included an IDH1 peptide vaccine. The receptors shown here come from a middle-aged woman with glioma. The CDR3 runs from the conserved cysteine through the conserved F or W. The D gene is left open where the match is weak. Clone size, where shown, is once, few, many, or a class for clones that have expanded.

NA	TRBV6-6	NA	TRBJ1-3	CASSDLDSSGNTIYF	TGTGCCAGCAGTGACCTGGACAGCTCTGGAAACACCATATATTTT
NA	TRBV13	NA	TRBJ1-1	CASSPISGFTEAFF	TGTGCCAGCAGCCCGATTTCAGGGTTTACTGAAGCTTTCTTT
once	TRBV5-8	NA	TRBJ2-3	CASTITPPFTDTQYF	TGTGCCAGCACCATAACCCCGCCCTTCACAGATACGCAGTATTTT
NA	TRBV19	TRBD2	TRBJ2-1	CASSMAPLAGGVSSYNEQFF	TGTGCCAGTAGTATGGCCCCGCTAGCGGGGGGCGTGAGCTCCTACAATGAGCAGTTCTTC
NA	TRBV18	NA	TRBJ1-6	CASSPRGGRNSPLHF	TGTGCCAGCTCCCCCCGGGGGGGAAGGAATTCACCCCTCCACTTT
NA	TRBV5-1	TRBD2	TRBJ2-5	CASSLGLAGPTGTQYF	TGCGCCAGCAGCTTGGGACTAGCGGGGCCGACGGGGACCCAGTACTTC
NA	TRBV10-2	NA	TRBJ1-4	CASSGGTNEKLFF	TGCGCCAGCAGTGGAGGAACTAATGAAAAACTGTTTTTT
NA	TRBV6-1	NA	TRBJ1-2	CASRATGSDYGYTF	TGTGCCAGCAGGGCAACAGGGTCCGACTATGGCTACACCTTC
few	TRBV9	NA	TRBJ2-2	CASSVPPGLATGELFF	TGTGCCAGCAGCGTACCCCCGGGACTGGCCACCGGGGAGCTGTTTTTT
few	TRBV14	NA	TRBJ1-5	CASSQGRNNQPQHF	TGTGCCAGCAGCCAAGGCCGGAACAATCAGCCCCAGCATTTT
NA	TRBV25-1	NA	TRBJ1-1	CASSDLKRGTEAFF	TGTGCCAGCAGTGACCTGAAAAGAGGGACTGAAGCTTTCTTT
few	TRBV30	NA	TRBJ1-2	CAWRRVRPEVHTF	TGTGCCTGGAGAAGGGTCAGGCCGGAGGTACACACCTTC
NA	TRBV5-1	TRBD1	TRBJ1-1	CASGKTGVRSTEAFF	TGCGCCAGCGGGAAGACAGGGGTGAGGAGTACTGAAGCTTTCTTT
once	TRBV4-1	NA	TRBJ1-2	CASSQVGQEVGGYTF	TGCGCCAGCAGCCAAGTGGGGCAGGAGGTCGGGGGCTACACCTTC
NA	TRBV7-9	TRBD1	TRBJ1-1	CASSWDRGTEAFF	TGTGCCAGCAGCTGGGACAGGGGGACTGAAGCTTTCTTT
NA	TRBV2	TRBD2	TRBJ2-2	CASSEGTSGSRLFF	TGTGCCAGCAGTGAAGGGACTAGCGGTTCCAGGCTGTTTTTT
NA	TRBV9	NA	TRBJ1-2	CASSAFTGSYGYTF	TGTGCCAGCAGCGCCTTCACAGGGTCCTATGGCTACACCTTC
NA	TRBV5-6	TRBD1	TRBJ2-4	CASSQPPGQGKNIQYF	TGTGCCAGCAGTCAACCTCCGGGACAGGGAAAAAACATTCAGTACTTC
once	TRBV7-9	TRBD1	TRBJ2-7	CASSASSGTGGTYEQYF	TGTGCCAGCAGCGCTAGTTCCGGGACAGGGGGAACCTACGAGCAGTACTTC
NA	TRBV9	NA	TRBJ1-1	CASREGLNTEAFF	TGTGCCAGCAGAGAGGGTCTGAACACTGAAGCTTTCTTT
NA	TRBV7-2	NA	TRBJ2-5	CASSFGAGETQYF	TGTGCCAGCAGCTTCGGGGCGGGGGAGACCCAGTACTTC
NA	TRBV5-6	NA	TRBJ1-6	CASSSRGAWGSPLHF	TGTGCCAGCAGCTCACGGGGGGCATGGGGGTCACCCCTCCACTTT
NA	TRBV19	NA	TRBJ1-1	CASSLSRGRGGPEAFF	TGTGCCAGTAGTTTGTCCCGAGGCAGGGGTGGGCCTGAAGCTTTCTTT
few	TRBV5-1	NA	TRBJ2-5	CASSLNGAGYGETQYF	TGCGCCAGCAGCTTGAATGGAGCGGGTTACGGGGAGACCCAGTACTTC
NA	TRBV19	NA	TRBJ1-5	CASSMVGSNNQPQHF	TGTGCCAGTAGTATGGTAGGCAGTAACAATCAGCCCCAGCATTTT
NA	TRBV13	NA	TRBJ1-4	CASSLRGAGVNEKLFF	TGTGCCAGCAGCCTCCGAGGGGCGGGGGTGAATGAAAAACTGTTTTTT
NA	TRBV9	NA	TRBJ2-6	CASSVVASGANVLTF	TGTGCCAGCAGCGTAGTAGCGTCTGGGGCCAACGTCCTGACTTTC
NA	TRBV9	NA	TRBJ1-1	CASSVWDSGTEAFF	TGTGCCAGCAGCGTATGGGATTCCGGGACTGAAGCTTTCTTT
NA	TRBV5-4	TRBD1	TRBJ2-7	CASSTGTLQGGEQYF	TGTGCCAGCAGCACCGGGACTCTACAGGGGGGCGAGCAGTACTTC
few	TRBV6-5	TRBD2	TRBJ2-1	CASSATSGGYNEQFF	TGTGCCAGCAGCGCGACTAGCGGGGGATACAATGAGCAGTTCTTC
NA	TRBV6-7	TRBD1	TRBJ2-1	CASSLHTGQGDNEQFF	TGTGCCAGCAGTTTGCATACGGGACAGGGGGACAATGAGCAGTTCTTC
NA	TRBV20-1	NA	TRBJ1-2	CSALTDYGYTF	TGCAGTGCCCTGACAGACTATGGCTACACCTTC
NA	TRBV30	NA	TRBJ2-2	CAWSRWGRNTGELFF	TGTGCCTGGAGCCGCTGGGGCAGGAACACCGGGGAGCTGTTTTTT
NA	TRBV11-2	TRBD1	TRBJ2-5	CASSAGQGAAETQYF	TGTGCCAGCAGCGCAGGACAGGGGGCGGCAGAGACCCAGTACTTC
NA	TRBV6-5	NA	TRBJ1-1	CASSYGGNTEAFF	TGTGCCAGCAGTTATGGAGGGAACACTGAAGCTTTCTTT
NA	TRBV19	NA	TRBJ1-5	CASTPGGSNQPQHF	TGTGCCAGTACCCCAGGTGGATCGAATCAGCCCCAGCATTTT
NA	TRBV7-2	TRBD1	TRBJ2-5	CASSIGTVQETQYF	TGTGCCAGCAGCATCGGGACAGTCCAAGAGACCCAGTACTTC
NA	TRBV9	TRBD2	TRBJ2-5	CASSGGSSGATQETQYF	TGTGCCAGCAGCGGAGGTTCTAGCGGGGCTACCCAAGAGACCCAGTACTTC
NA	TRBV14	TRBD1	TRBJ1-2	CASSQARQGRYGYTF	TGTGCCAGCAGCCAAGCCAGACAGGGCCGCTATGGCTACACCTTC
NA	TRBV10-3	TRBD1	TRBJ1-1	CAISPGQRSTEAFF	TGTGCCATCAGCCCGGGACAGCGAAGCACTGAGGCTTTCTTT
NA	TRBV7-2	NA	TRBJ2-3	CASSSYTDTQYF	TGTGCCAGCAGCTCGTACACAGATACGCAGTATTTT
NA	TRBV27	TRBD1	TRBJ2-7	CASNPTGESYEQYF	TGTGCCAGCAATCCGACAGGGGAATCCTACGAGCAGTACTTC
NA	TRBV2	TRBD2	TRBJ2-5	CASSARGWGGNRETQYF	TGTGCCAGCAGTGCCCGCGGCTGGGGGGGAAACCGAGAGACCCAGTACTTC
NA	TRBV9	NA	TRBJ2-7	CASSVGQGGTYEQYF	TGTGCCAGCAGCGTAGGACAGGGAGGAACCTACGAGCAGTACTTC
few	TRBV6-6	NA	TRBJ2-7	CASSRNEQYF	TGTGCCAGCAGTCGCAACGAGCAGTACTTC
NA	TRBV9	NA	TRBJ2-5	CASSVLALDPGTQYF	TGTGCCAGCAGCGTACTAGCGCTAGACCCAGGGACCCAGTACTTC
NA	TRBV27	TRBD1	TRBJ1-4	CASSQQGGNEKLFF	TGTGCCAGCTCCCAACAGGGGGGGAATGAAAAACTGTTTTTT
NA	TRBV6-6	NA	TRBJ2-2	CASSRGELFF	TGTGCCAGCAGTCGCGGGGAGCTGTTTTTT
NA	TRBV14	NA	TRBJ1-1	CASSQFWDTEAFF	TGTGCCAGCAGCCAATTTTGGGACACTGAAGCTTTCTTT
NA	TRBV10-1	NA	TRBJ2-3	CASSHSTDTQYF	TGCGCCAGCAGTCATAGCACAGATACGCAGTATTTT
NA	TRBV7-8	NA	TRBJ2-1	CASSLPLTSYEQFF	TGTGCCAGCAGCTTACCACTCACTAGCTATGAGCAGTTCTTC
NA	TRBV30	NA	TRBJ1-3	CACRGGVGNTIYF	TGTGCCTGCCGGGGGGGGGTTGGAAACACCATATATTTT
NA	TRBV29-1	NA	TRBJ1-2	CSVENSYGGGYTF	TGCAGCGTTGAAAACAGCTACGGAGGGGGCTACACCTTC
NA	TRBV2	TRBD1	TRBJ1-4	CASSEALDRGLDNEKLFF	TGTGCCAGCAGTGAAGCCCTGGACAGGGGGCTTGATAATGAAAAACTGTTTTTT
NA	TRBV4-2	TRBD2	TRBJ2-1	CASSQGGLAGSSYNEQFF	TGTGCCAGCAGCCAAGGGGGACTAGCGGGGAGCTCCTACAATGAGCAGTTCTTC